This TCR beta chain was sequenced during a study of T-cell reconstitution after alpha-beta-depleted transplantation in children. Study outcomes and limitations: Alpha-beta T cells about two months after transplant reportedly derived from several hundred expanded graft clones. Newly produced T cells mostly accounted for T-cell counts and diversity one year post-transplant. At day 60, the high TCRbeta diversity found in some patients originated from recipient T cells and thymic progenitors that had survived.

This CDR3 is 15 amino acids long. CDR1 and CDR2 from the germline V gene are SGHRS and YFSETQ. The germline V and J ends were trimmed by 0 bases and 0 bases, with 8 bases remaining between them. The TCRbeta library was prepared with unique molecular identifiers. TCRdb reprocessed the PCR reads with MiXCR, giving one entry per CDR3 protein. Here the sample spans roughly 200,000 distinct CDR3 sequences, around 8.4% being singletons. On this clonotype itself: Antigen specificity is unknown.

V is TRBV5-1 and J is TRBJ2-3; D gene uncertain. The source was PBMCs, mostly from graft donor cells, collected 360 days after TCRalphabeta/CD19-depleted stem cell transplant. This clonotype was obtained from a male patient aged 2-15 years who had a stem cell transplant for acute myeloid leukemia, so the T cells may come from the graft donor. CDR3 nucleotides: TGCGCCAGCAGCTTGGAACCGACTAGCACAGATACGCAGTATTTT. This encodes CASSLEPTSTDTQYF. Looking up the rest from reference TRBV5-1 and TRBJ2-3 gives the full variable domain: KAGVTQTPRYLIKTRGQQVTLSCSPISGHRSVSWYQQTPGQGLQFLFEYFSETQRNKGNFPGRFSGRQFSNSRSEMNVSTLELGDSALYLCASSLEPTSTDTQYFGPGTRLTVL.